Shown below are 10 T cell receptor beta chains from a single sample sequenced in a study of T cells after yellow fever vaccination. TCRdb ran MiXCR on the 5' RACE reads and lists one entry per CDR3 protein. The data contain a few hundred thousand distinct CDR3 sequences, 6.8% of them singletons. The starting material was PBMCs, obtained around 45 days after the first yellow fever vaccination. The source is a young man who received the YFV17D yellow fever vaccine.

In DNA form, the CDR3 reads TGCGCCAGCAGCCAAGCACCGAGCGGGGGGTACAATGAGCAGTTCTTC. This sequence encodes CASSQAPSGGYNEQFF. The rearrangement uses TRBV4-3 and TRBJ2-1, with 9 bases matching TRBD2. CDR3 length: 16 amino acids. V lost 1 base and J lost 4; bases outside the gene matches: 5. Germline V gene lookup returns CDR1 LGHNA and CDR2 YSLEER.

This clonotype appeared many times. The CDR3 DNA sequence: TGTGCCAGCAGCTCCGGACTAAATGAGCAGTTCTTC. Its translation is CASSSGLNEQFF. The chain links TRBV7-9 to TRBJ2-1, with a tentative D call TRBD2 (6 bases). The germline V and J ends were trimmed by 4 bases and 7 bases, with 8 bases remaining between them. The CDR3 totals 12 residues. Per the germline V gene, CDR1 is SEHNR and CDR2 is FQNEAQ (reference sequence).

This clonotype was recorded at least ten times. The chain employs TRBV10-3 and TRBJ2-5, with D perhaps TRBD1 (6 bases). Germline V gene data show CDR1 as ENHRY and CDR2 as SYGVKD. The CDR3 is 13 amino acids. The germline V and J ends were trimmed by 6 bases and 6 bases, with 14 bases remaining between them. CDR3 residues: CAISAGDKQTQYF. The CDR3 DNA follows: TGTGCCATCAGCGCAGGGGATAAGCAGACCCAGTACTTC.

This clonotype was observed at least ten times. This chain joins TRBV5-1 and TRBJ2-7; unclear D gene. CDR3 length: 13 residues. Germline V CDR1 and CDR2: SGHRS, YFSETQ. Trimming shortened V by 1 base and J by 3 bases, and 8 bases separated the two germline ends. The CDR3 sequence is CASSLKEFYEQYF. The CDR3 DNA reads as TGCGCCAGCAGCTTGAAAGAGTTCTACGAGCAGTACTTC. The full variable domain, rest sourced from reference TRBV5-1 and TRBJ2-7, is KAGVTQTPRYLIKTRGQQVTLSCSPISGHRSVSWYQQTPGQGLQFLFEYFSETQRNKGNFPGRFSGRQFSNSRSEMNVSTLELGDSALYLCASSLKEFYEQYFGPGTRLTVT.

A few counts support this clonotype. This sequence joins TRBV7-9 and TRBJ1-1; D uncertain. This CDR3 has 12 amino acids. Trimming shortened V by 5 bases and J by 7 bases, and 11 bases separated the two germline ends. Germline assignment: CDR1 SEHNR and CDR2 FQNEAQ (reference sequence). CDR3 coding DNA: TGTGCCAGCAGCCAACAGAGTGGTGAAGCTTTCTTT. Its translation is CASSQQSGEAFF.

This clonotype was recorded a few times. This rearrangement joins TRBV20-1 to TRBJ2-7; TRBD1 agrees at 10 bases. The junction had 3 bases not matched to a gene; V was cut back by 8 bases and J by 5 bases. The CDR3 is 11 amino acids. The germline gives CDR1 DFQATT, CDR2 SNEGSKA (reference sequence). CDR3 sequence (DNA): TGCAGTCCGGGACAGGGGAACGAGCAGTACTTC. Translation: CSPGQGNEQYF.

This clonotype was counted a few times. J is TRBJ2-7 and V is TRBV7-9; D may be TRBD1 or TRBD2 (5 bases each). V lost 7 bases to trimming and J lost 10 bases, with 14 bases between them. Looked up from germline, CDR1 is SEHNR and CDR2 is FQNEAQ (reference sequence). This CDR3 is built from 11 residues. The CDR3 DNA sequence: TGTGCCAGCACCTCCTCTGGGGGTCAGTACTTC. Its protein is CASTSSGGQYF. The variable domain in full, with the rest retrieved from reference TRBV7-9 and TRBJ2-7, is DTGVSQNPRHKITKRGQNVTFRCDPISEHNRLYWYRQTLGQGPEFLTYFQNEAQLEKSRLLSDRFSAERPKGSFSTLEIQRTEQGDSAMYLCASTSSGGQYFGPGTRLTVT.

The CDR3 bases are TGTGCCAGCGCCCTGTCCCTAGCGCGCGAGCAGTACGTC. It codes for CASALSLAREQYV. The chain links TRBV2 to TRBJ2-7; D is possibly TRBD2 (6 bases). V was clipped by 8 bases and J by 6 bases, with 17 bases between them. The CDR3 runs 13 residues. Germline V gives CDR1 SNHLY, CDR2 FYNNEI.

This clonotype occurred a few times. The chain carries TRBV29-1 and TRBJ2-5, with no clear D. CDR1 and CDR2 (germline): SQVTM, ANQGSEA. Between the trimmed V and J ends, which lost 8 bases and 3 bases, there was a span of 13 bases. The CDR3 is 12 residues long. CDR3 bases: TGCAGCACCCGAAACTCAAAAGAGACCCAGTACTTC. Its translation: CSTRNSKETQYF.

This clonotype was seen more than once but under ten times. This chain connects TRBV6-5 to TRBJ1-5; D possibly corresponds to TRBD1 (5 bases). CDR1 MNHEY and CDR2 SVGAGI come from the germline V gene. The ends were cut back, 0 bases at V and 4 bases at J, with 10 bases in the middle. The CDR3 consists of 15 residues. CDR3 sequence (DNA): TGTGCCAGCAGTTACTCCCTGGGGGAAAATCAGCCCCAGCATTTT. As protein: CASSYSLGENQPQHF.